These T cell receptor beta chains were read from a single sample in a study of cytomegalovirus exposure and HLA in healthy donors. The method was immunoSEQ multiplex PCR; TCRdb's version includes in-frame clones alone and lacks a portion of them. The sample has about 120,000 clones; approximately 81% are singletons. Sequencing was performed on PBMCs. The source of these receptors is a young woman in good health and CMV-seronegative. Both conserved end residues are part of each CDR3. A D gene is named only where the DNA matches it firmly. For some rows the clone size is stated as once, few or many, or as a class when expanded; others skip it.

abundance	j_gene	len	d_gene	v_gene	CDR3nt	CDR3aa
few	TRBJ1-1	12	.	TRBV9	TGTGCCAGCAGCGTAGACTCCGGTTCGGCTTTCTTT	CASSVDSGSAFF
.	TRBJ2-3	16	TRBD2	TRBV28	TGTGCCAGCAGTTTATTTAGCGGGAGGGCGACAGATACGCAGTATTTT	CASSLFSGRATDTQYF
.	TRBJ2-6	18	.	TRBV6-4	TGTGCCACCCGGGAGCAAGCGGCCAACACCCCTGGGGCCAACGTCCTGACTTTC	CATREQAANTPGANVLTF
.	TRBJ2-1	16	TRBD1	TRBV27	TGTGCCAGCAGTTCGACCGGGACAGGGCCCTACAATGAGCAGTTCTTC	CASSSTGTGPYNEQFF
.	TRBJ1-1	12	.	TRBV7-9	TGTGCCAGCAGCTCCGAGGTGGGTGAAGCTTTCTTT	CASSSEVGEAFF
.	TRBJ1-4	15	TRBD1	TRBV7-9	TGTGCCAGCAGCCCTGACAGGGCCACTAGCGAAAAACTGTTTTTT	CASSPDRATSEKLFF
.	TRBJ2-3	15	.	TRBV5-5	TGTGCCAGCAGCACTATCCCTCCTAGCACAGATACGCAGTATTTT	CASSTIPPSTDTQYF
.	TRBJ1-4	15	TRBD1	TRBV5-1	TGCGCCAGCAGCCAAGGACCGACAGGGGGAGAAAAACTGTTTTTT	CASSQGPTGGEKLFF
.	TRBJ1-1	17	.	TRBV28	TGTGCCAGCAGTTTACGGACAGCTATCCGACAGAACACTGAAGCTTTCTTT	CASSLRTAIRQNTEAFF
few	TRBJ2-2	17	.	TRBV4-3	TGCGCCAGCAATCCAAGACTCGGGACAACGAACACCGGGGAGCTGTTTTTT	CASNPRLGTTNTGELFF
.	TRBJ2-1	13	.	TRBV7-6	TGTGCCAGCAGCTTCACCGGGGAGAATGAGCAGTTCTTC	CASSFTGENEQFF
.	TRBJ2-7	14	TRBD1	TRBV7-9	TGTTCCAGCAGCCCGGGACAGGGGGCCGGCGAGCAGTACTTC	CSSSPGQGAGEQYF
.	TRBJ2-7	16	TRBD1	TRBV28	TGTGCCAGCACCACCCCGGGACAGGGCGTCTCCTACGAGCAGTACTTC	CASTTPGQGVSYEQYF
once	TRBJ2-1	15	TRBD1	TRBV5-4	TGTGCCAGCAGCCGACAGGGGGAAGTTTACAATGAGCAGTTCTTC	CASSRQGEVYNEQFF
.	TRBJ2-1	16	TRBD2	TRBV28	TGTGCCAGCAGATCAACTAGCGGGAGATCCTACAATGAGCAGTTCTTC	CASRSTSGRSYNEQFF
.	TRBJ2-7	14	TRBD1	TRBV10-1	TGCGCCAGCAGTGAACCGGACAGGGAAGGCGAGCAGTACTTC	CASSEPDREGEQYF
.	TRBJ1-1	10	.	TRBV6-1	TGTGCCAGCAGCCTCTCTGAAGCTTTCTTT	CASSLSEAFF
once	TRBJ1-2	13	TRBD1	TRBV15	TGTGCCACCAGTCCAACAGGGGGCAATGGCTACACCTTC	CATSPTGGNGYTF
.	TRBJ2-7	13	TRBD2	TRBV19	TGTGCCAGTACCATAGCGGGAGGATACGAGCAGTACTTC	CASTIAGGYEQYF
.	TRBJ2-5	13	TRBD1	TRBV6-6	TGTGCCACCAAAACAGGGGGCGCGTGGGAGCAGTACTTC	CATKTGGAWEQYF
.	TRBJ2-1	15	TRBD2	TRBV27	TGTGCCAGCAGACTCCTAGCGGGCTCCTACAATGAGCAGTTCTTC	CASRLLAGSYNEQFF
once	TRBJ2-7	14	TRBD1	TRBV5-1	TGCGCCAGCAGCCACGGGACAGGTCCCTACGAGCAGTACTTC	CASSHGTGPYEQYF
.	TRBJ2-6	15	.	TRBV7-9	TGTGCCAGCAGCTTAGTCGGGTCTGGGGCCAACGTCCTGACTTTC	CASSLVGSGANVLTF
.	TRBJ2-7	15	TRBD2	TRBV6-6	TGTGCCAGCAGTAACTTAGCGGGTAGACTCCCCGAGCAGTACTTC	CASSNLAGRLPEQYF
.	TRBJ1-2	14	.	TRBV12-5	TGTGCTAGTGGCCACGGACAGTTGGAATATGGCTACACCTTC	CASGHGQLEYGYTF
.	TRBJ2-3	14	.	TRBV9	TGTGCCAGCAGCGTAGGTAACCTCCAGGATACGCAGTATTTT	CASSVGNLQDTQYF
few	TRBJ2-1	15	TRBD2	TRBV5-1	TGCGCCAGCAGCCTTAGCGGGAGAGTAAACAATGAGCAGTTCTTC	CASSLSGRVNNEQFF
.	TRBJ2-2	15	.	TRBV28	TGTGCCAGCAGGACCGGGGTAGGGTACACCGGGGAGCTGTTTTTT	CASRTGVGYTGELFF
.	TRBJ2-7	14	TRBD2	TRBV6-6	TGTGCCATTTCTCCGGGACTACCCTCCTACGAGCAGTACTTC	CAISPGLPSYEQYF
.	TRBJ1-1	18	.	TRBV15	TGTGCCACCAGCAGAGACATCCCGGCAGGACTCATGAACACTGAAGCTTTCTTT	CATSRDIPAGLMNTEAFF
.	TRBJ1-2	13	TRBD1	TRBV30	TGTGCCTGGAGTGTTGGGACAGGGTGTGGCTACACCTTC	CAWSVGTGCGYTF
.	TRBJ1-3	14	.	TRBV6-1	TGTGCCAGCAGTGAAGAGGAGGCCGGAAACACCATATATTTT	CASSEEEAGNTIYF
.	TRBJ2-7	15	TRBD2	TRBV28	TGTGCCAGCAGTTTAGGGGGACTAGCGGTGTACGAGCAGTACTTC	CASSLGGLAVYEQYF
few	TRBJ2-7	15	TRBD1	TRBV7-3	TGTGCCAGCAGCCAACACCAGGGGGCAGGCTACGAGCAGTACTTC	CASSQHQGAGYEQYF
few	TRBJ2-7	13	.	TRBV7-2	TGTGCCAGCAGCTTACTGGCCACCTACGAGCAGTACTTC	CASSLLATYEQYF
.	TRBJ2-1	17	TRBD2	TRBV4-1	TGCGCCAGCAGCGACCCTACAACGGGACTAGCGGGTAATGAGCAGTTCTTC	CASSDPTTGLAGNEQFF
.	TRBJ1-4	17	.	TRBV28	TGTGCCAGCAGTCACCGTCTACGATGGGGGGTTAATGAAAAACTGTTTTTT	CASSHRLRWGVNEKLFF
.	TRBJ1-1	13	.	TRBV5-1	TGCGCCAGCAGCTTGGCACGGGACACTGAAGCTTTCTTT	CASSLARDTEAFF
.	TRBJ2-1	12	TRBD1	TRBV27	TGTGCCAGCAGTGAGGGACAGGGGCCCGTTTTCTTC	CASSEGQGPVFF
.	TRBJ2-7	9	TRBD1	TRBV20-1	TGTCCAACAGGGGGCGAGCAGTACTTC	CPTGGEQYF
.	TRBJ1-5	17	TRBD1	TRBV5-5	TGTGCCAGCAGCCCCGCAGGGGGCGAATTAAGCAATCAGCCCCAGCATTTT	CASSPAGGELSNQPQHF
.	TRBJ1-2	14	TRBD1	TRBV18	TGTGCCAGCTCACCCGGGACAGGGGATGGAGGCTACACCTTC	CASSPGTGDGGYTF
few	TRBJ1-1	16	.	TRBV6-5	TGTGCCAGCAGTTACTCGACCCTAGGACATAACACTGAAGCTTTCTTT	CASSYSTLGHNTEAFF
once	TRBJ2-7	15	TRBD2	TRBV7-9	TGTGCCAGCAGCTCGGGACTAGCGGCGGCCTACGAGCAGTACTTC	CASSSGLAAAYEQYF
.	TRBJ2-3	17	.	TRBV28	TGTGCCAGCAGTTTTCCCCCGCGGGCGACTCTCACAGATACGCAGTATTTT	CASSFPPRATLTDTQYF
few	TRBJ2-3	15	TRBD1	TRBV11-1	TGTGCCAGCAGCTTAGGGACAGGCCTCACAGATACGCAGTATTTT	CASSLGTGLTDTQYF
once	TRBJ2-1	17	TRBD2	TRBV2	TGTGCCACCGCCGTTTACGGGAGGGGCTACGATGTCAATGAGCAGTTCTTC	CATAVYGRGYDVNEQFF
.	TRBJ1-1	13	.	TRBV2	TGTGCCAGCAGGTACAGGGTCCTCACTGAAGCTTTCTTT	CASRYRVLTEAFF
.	TRBJ2-6	19	TRBD1	TRBV5-5	TGTGCCAGCAGCTTTGAGCTAGGGGGCGCGGGCTCTGGGGCCAACGTCCTGACTTTC	CASSFELGGAGSGANVLTF
.	TRBJ2-3	13	.	TRBV27	TGTGCCAGCAGTTTATGGTCTAGGGATACGCAGTATTTT	CASSLWSRDTQYF
.	TRBJ2-5	12	TRBD2	TRBV5-1	TGCGCCAGCGGAACTAGCGGAGAGACCCAGTACTTC	CASGTSGETQYF
few	TRBJ1-5	15	.	TRBV19	TGTGCCAGTAGTATGAGCAGGGGAGCTAATCAGCCCCAGCATTTT	CASSMSRGANQPQHF